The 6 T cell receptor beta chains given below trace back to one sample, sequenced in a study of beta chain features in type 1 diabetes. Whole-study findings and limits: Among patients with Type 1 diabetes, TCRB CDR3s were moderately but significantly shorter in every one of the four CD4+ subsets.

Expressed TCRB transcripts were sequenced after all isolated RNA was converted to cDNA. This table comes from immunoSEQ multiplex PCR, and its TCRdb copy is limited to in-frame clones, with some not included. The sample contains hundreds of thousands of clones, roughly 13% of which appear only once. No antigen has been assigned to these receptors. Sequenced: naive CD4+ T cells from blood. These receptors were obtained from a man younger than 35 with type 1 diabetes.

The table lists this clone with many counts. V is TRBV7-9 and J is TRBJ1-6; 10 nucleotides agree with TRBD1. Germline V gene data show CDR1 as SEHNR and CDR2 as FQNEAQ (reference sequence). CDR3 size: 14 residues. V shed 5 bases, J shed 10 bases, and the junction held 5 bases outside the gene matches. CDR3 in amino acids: CASSTGQGLSPLHF. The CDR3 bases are TGTGCCAGCAGCACGGGACAGGGGCTGTCACCCCTCCACTTT.

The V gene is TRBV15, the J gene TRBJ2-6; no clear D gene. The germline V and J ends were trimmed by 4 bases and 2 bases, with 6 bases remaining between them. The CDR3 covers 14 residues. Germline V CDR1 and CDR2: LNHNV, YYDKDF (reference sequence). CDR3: CATSIPTGANVLTF. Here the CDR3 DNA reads TGTGCCACCAGCATTCCGACTGGGGCCAACGTCCTGACTTTC. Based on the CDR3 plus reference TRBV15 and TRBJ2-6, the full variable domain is DAMVIQNPRYQVTQFGKPVTLSCSQTLNHNVMYWYQQKSSQAPKLLFHYYDKDFNNEADTPDNFQSRRPNTSFCFLDIRSPGLGDTAMYLCATSIPTGANVLTFGAGSRLTVL.

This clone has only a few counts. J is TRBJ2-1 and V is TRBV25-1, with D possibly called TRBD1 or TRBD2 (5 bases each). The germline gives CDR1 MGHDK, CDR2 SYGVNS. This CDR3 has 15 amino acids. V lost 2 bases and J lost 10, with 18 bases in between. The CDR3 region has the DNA TGTGCCAGCAGTGAAGGGGGACGCCACTCGGGCGAGCAGTTCTTC. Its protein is CASSEGGRHSGEQFF.

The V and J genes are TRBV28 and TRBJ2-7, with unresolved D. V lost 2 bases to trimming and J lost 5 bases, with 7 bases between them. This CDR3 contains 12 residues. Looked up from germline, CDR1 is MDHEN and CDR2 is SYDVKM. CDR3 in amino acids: CASSLSTNEQYF. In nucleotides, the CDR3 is TGTGCCAGCAGTTTAAGTACCAACGAGCAGTACTTC. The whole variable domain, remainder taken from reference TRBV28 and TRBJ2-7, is DVKVTQSSRYLVKRTGEKVFLECVQDMDHENMFWYRQDPGLGLRLIYFSYDVKMKEKGDIPEGYSVSREKKERFSLILESASTNQTSMYLCASSLSTNEQYFGPGTRLTVT.

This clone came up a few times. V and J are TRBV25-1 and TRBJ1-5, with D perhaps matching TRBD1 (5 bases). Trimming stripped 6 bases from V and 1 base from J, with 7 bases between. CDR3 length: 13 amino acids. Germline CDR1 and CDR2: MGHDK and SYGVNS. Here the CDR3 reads CASRGASNQPQHF. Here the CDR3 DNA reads TGTGCCAGCAGAGGGGCGAGCAATCAGCCCCAGCATTTT.

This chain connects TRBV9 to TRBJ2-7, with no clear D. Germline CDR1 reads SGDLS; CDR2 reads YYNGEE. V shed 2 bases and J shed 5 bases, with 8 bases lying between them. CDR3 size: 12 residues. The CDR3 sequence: CASSVSGHEQYF. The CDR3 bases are TGTGCCAGCAGCGTTAGTGGGCACGAGCAGTACTTC.